The 6 T cell receptor beta chains presented below share a single source sample, sequenced in a study of T cells in Graves' hyperthyroidism and ophthalmopathy. Researchers amplified the TCR beta CDR3 regions from RNA transcripts. The TCR CDR3 was amplified in a first-round RT-PCR using the HTBI primer set. TCRdb processed the multiplex PCR reads anew with MiXCR; each CDR3 protein has one entry. Of 500,000 to 800,000 distinct CDR3 sequences listed, roughly 14% are singletons. The sample taken for sequencing was blood. Every receptor here comes from a woman in her forties or fifties with Graves' ophthalmopathy.

V and J are TRBV7-6 and TRBJ2-3, with a weak D call TRBD1 (6 bases). The CDR3 runs 14 residues. The V end was cut by 7 bases, the J end by 6 bases, with 17 bases between. Germline lookup yields CDR1 SGHVS and CDR2 FNYEAQ. The CDR3 DNA is TGTGCCAGCACTCTTCAGGGGCAATTGGATACGCAGTATTTT. Translating gives CASTLQGQLDTQYF.

The V call is TRBV6-5, the J call TRBJ2-5; D ambiguous. From germline, CDR1 is MNHEY and CDR2 SVGAGI. This CDR3 comprises 14 residues. Trimming took off 3 bases at V and 1 base at J, with 9 bases between the two ends. For the CDR3, the DNA is TGTGCCAGCAGTTATTCGCAGGTCCAAGAGACCCAGTACTTC. Encoded protein: CASSYSQVQETQYF.

This clonotype has ten or more counts. V is TRBV25-1 and J is TRBJ2-1; TRBD2 aligns across 8 bases. Germline CDR1 is MGHDK and CDR2 is SYGVNS. The CDR3 runs 19 residues. V was pared by 1 base and J by 8 bases, with 19 bases of the junction left unmatched. The CDR3 is CASSEFALEREGLPHEQFF. CDR3 in DNA: TGTGCCAGCAGTGAATTTGCCCTGGAACGGGAGGGCCTTCCCCATGAGCAGTTCTTC.

Only one count was recorded for this clonotype. This chain connects TRBV11-2 to TRBJ2-1; 9 bases fit TRBD2. The V gene end was trimmed by 4 bases and the J gene end by 9 bases; junction bases not matched to a gene: 10. CDR3 size: 15 residues. The germline CDR1 and CDR2 sequences are SGHAT and FQNNGV. The CDR3 here is CASSYSAASGTEQFF. In DNA form, the CDR3 reads TGTGCCAGCAGCTATAGCGCGGCTAGCGGGACTGAGCAGTTCTTC.

V and J are TRBV20-1 and TRBJ2-2; 9 bases line up with TRBD2. This CDR3 contains 16 residues. Germline V lookup: CDR1 DFQATT, CDR2 SNEGSKA (reference sequence). Trimming removed 3 bases from V and 4 bases from J; junction bases left unmatched: 9. CDR3 nucleotides: TGCAGTGCTAGTGCCTACGGACTAGCGTTCACCGGGGAGCTGTTTTTT. Its protein is CSASAYGLAFTGELFF.

This clonotype was seen only a few times. This chain joins TRBV20-1 and TRBJ1-2, with 11 bases matching TRBD1. The J segment lost 6 bases and the V segment lost 0 bases, leaving 6 bases of the junction unmatched. The germline CDR1 and CDR2 sequences are DFQATT and SNEGSKA (reference sequence). The CDR3 spans 15 residues. CDR3 coding DNA: TGCAGTGCTAGAGAAAGGACAGGGGGCAGGGATGGCTACACCTTC. Translated: CSARERTGGRDGYTF.